Below are 24 T cell receptor beta chains sequenced from a single sample in a study of blood T cells in healthy people across ages. Primed by a sample-barcoded 5' primer and a J-beta primer mix, a second PCR proceeded for about 7 to 11 cycles. TCRdb re-analysed the 5' RACE reads in MiXCR, keeping a single row per CDR3 protein. The table shows about 1.1 million distinct CDR3 sequences, with under 40% occurring only once. The sequencing sample was made of blood. These receptors were obtained from a man younger than 30 in good health.

A few counts support this clonotype. The gene calls are TRBV6-6 and TRBJ1-1; tentatively, D is TRBD1 (6 bases). The V end lost 7 bases, the J end lost 1 base, and 19 bases lay between the germline ends. The CDR3 is made up of 16 amino acids. Germline-derived CDR1 and CDR2 are MNHNY and SVGAGI (reference sequence). The CDR3 loop reads CASILSGGGRNTEAFF. In nucleotides, the CDR3 is TGTGCCAGCATTCTCAGCGGGGGGGGCCGGAACACTGAAGCTTTCTTT.

The CDR3 region is CASSPQASATNEKLFF. The CDR3, as DNA: TGTGCCAGCAGCCCCCAGGCGTCCGCAACTAATGAAAAACTGTTTTTT. The gene calls are TRBV9 and TRBJ1-4; no reliable D call. There are 16 residues in the CDR3. Germline-derived CDR1 and CDR2 are SGDLS and YYNGEE. V lost 4 bases to trimming and J lost 0 bases, with 13 bases between them.

A remark on this clonotype: The junction differs from germline at one of its ends, possibly a read error. The chain uses TRBV7-9 and TRBJ2-3; D remains unclear. CDR3 size: 15 residues. Germline CDR1 and CDR2: SEHNR and FQNEAQ (reference sequence). CDR3 sequence (DNA): TGTGCCGGCAGCTTAGGTGTAGGTTATACAGATACGCAGTATTTT. It yields the protein CAGSLGVGYTDTQYF.

This clonotype was counted between two and nine times. V usage is TRBV20-1 and J usage is TRBJ1-2, with 7 bases that match TRBD1. Germline lookup yields CDR1 DFQATT and CDR2 SNEGSKA (reference sequence). This CDR3 comprises 15 residues. The V gene end was trimmed by 3 bases and the J gene end by 0 bases; junction bases not matched to a gene: 7. The CDR3 reads CSASGTDGTNYGYTF. The DNA for the CDR3 is TGCAGTGCTAGTGGGACAGACGGAACTAACTATGGCTACACCTTC.

This clonotype has only a few counts. This chain joins TRBV10-3 and TRBJ1-1, with no clear D. The V gene lost 2 bases and the J gene lost 4 bases, with 14 bases spanning the gap. This CDR3 region has 15 residues. The germline gives CDR1 ENHRY, CDR2 SYGVKD. In DNA form, the CDR3 reads TGTGCCATCAGTGAGAGGCCGGACCGTGTCACTGAAGCTTTCTTT. Amino acid sequence: CAISERPDRVTEAFF.

This chain links TRBV7-2 with TRBJ1-2; 8 bases match TRBD1. V trimming: 5 bases; J trimming: 1 base; junction bases outside the gene matches: 6. Germline assignment: CDR1 SGHTA and CDR2 FQGNSA. CDR3 length equals 15 residues. CDR3 protein: CASSARTGINYGYTF. CDR3 bases: TGTGCCAGCAGCGCTCGGACAGGGATTAACTATGGCTACACCTTC. The entire variable domain, with the rest obtained from reference TRBV7-2 and TRBJ1-2, is as follows: GAGVSQSPSNKVTEKGKDVELRCDPISGHTALYWYRQSLGQGLEFLIYFQGNSAPDKSGLPSDRFSAERTGGSVSTLTIQRTQQEDSAVYLCASSARTGINYGYTFGSGTRLTVV.

In regard to this clonotype: This could be a read error, since a much larger clone is one nucleotide away. The chain has TRBV10-3 and TRBJ1-2; 7 bases fit TRBD1. CDR3 length: 15 amino acids. Germline loops: CDR1 ENHRY, CDR2 SYGVKD. The junction had 14 bases not matched to a gene; V was cut back by 8 bases and J by 5 bases. CDR3 DNA sequence: TGTGCCATCCTGGGGGAGACAGGGTCGGATTATGGCTACACCTTC. It codes for CAILGETGSDYGYTF.

This clonotype was recorded a few times. The J gene is TRBJ1-6, the V gene TRBV20-1; D gene unclear. V shed 1 base and J shed 7 bases, with 11 bases lying between them. The CDR3 extends over 14 amino acids. CDR1 and CDR2 from the germline V gene are DFQATT and SNEGSKA (reference sequence). Here the CDR3 DNA reads TGCAGTGCTAGAGTCGGGCAGCCAAATTCACCCCTCCACTTT. It specifies CSARVGQPNSPLHF.

This clonotype was seen a handful of times. The rearrangement joins TRBV2 to TRBJ2-4, with D possibly being TRBD1 or TRBD2 (6 bases each). With the DNA end fitting TRBJ2-7 better, the J assignment may be wrong. Germline CDR1 and CDR2: SNHLY and FYNNEI. This CDR3 spans 14 amino acids. The CDR3 sequence is CASSDGRGGDEQYF. The CDR3 bases are TGTGCCAGCAGTGATGGCAGGGGAGGCGACGAGCAGTACTTC.

This clonotype was recorded a few times. V and J are TRBV27 and TRBJ2-1; D is possibly TRBD1 (6 bases). The CDR3 is 15 residues long. V dropped 0 bases and J dropped 6 bases, with 12 bases sitting between them. CDR1 MNHEY and CDR2 SMNVEV come from the germline V gene (reference sequence). The chain's CDR3 is CASSLSPNRVNEQFF. The CDR3 DNA follows: TGTGCCAGCAGTTTATCCCCGAACAGGGTCAATGAGCAGTTCTTC.

The rearrangement uses TRBV4-1 and TRBJ2-5; 10 positions agree with TRBD2. CDR1 MGHRA and CDR2 YSYEKL come from the germline V gene. Germline trimming cut 4 bases from V and 1 base from J; bases unmatched to any gene: 3. The CDR3 totals 15 residues. The CDR3 protein is CASSRLAGTQETQYF. In DNA, the CDR3 is TGCGCCAGCAGCCGACTAGCGGGTACCCAAGAGACCCAGTACTTC.

A few counts support this clonotype. The J gene is TRBJ1-2, the V gene TRBV12-3 or TRBV12-4, with D maybe TRBD1 (6 bases). V was clipped by 6 bases and J by 6 bases, with 14 bases between them. CDR3 length equals 13 residues. Written as DNA, the CDR3 is TGTGCCAGCAGCCTCCTACAGGGCCATGGCTACACCTTC. Its protein product is CASSLLQGHGYTF.

J is TRBJ1-3 and V is TRBV10-3; D call uncertain. The CDR3 runs 16 residues. The germline gives CDR1 ENHRY, CDR2 SYGVKD. Trimming left V 4 bases short and J 2 bases short, with 15 bases between. CDR3 region: CAISGFRGEAGNTIYF. In DNA form, the CDR3 reads TGTGCCATCAGTGGGTTTCGGGGTGAGGCTGGAAACACCATATATTTT.

This sequence joins TRBV4-3 and TRBJ1-4, with D unclear. The CDR3 is 15 amino acids. The germline CDR1 and CDR2 sequences are LGHNA and YSLEER. Trimming took off 0 bases at V and 2 bases at J, with 7 bases between the two ends. CDR3 coding DNA: TGCGCCAGCAGCCAAGATTCGGGTACTAATGAAAAACTGTTTTTT. Translated: CASSQDSGTNEKLFF.

This clonotype turned up a few times. This sequence joins TRBV7-2 and TRBJ1-2; the D is unclear. V was cut by 2 bases and J by 3 bases, with 19 bases left in between. The CDR3 covers 17 residues. Germline CDR1 reads SGHTA; CDR2 reads FQGNSA. The CDR3 region has the DNA TGTGCCAGCAGCTTAAATAGGAGGAGCACAAGAGACTATGGCTACACCTTC. Translating gives CASSLNRRSTRDYGYTF.

This chain uses TRBV4-3 with TRBJ2-4; weak D call: TRBD2 (5 bases). V dropped 0 bases and J dropped 4 bases, with 10 bases sitting between them. The CDR3 is 15 residues long. Germline CDR1 LGHNA, CDR2 YSLEER. This CDR3 reads CASSQDAGRKNIQYF. The DNA for the CDR3 is TGCGCCAGCAGCCAAGATGCGGGCAGGAAAAACATTCAGTACTTC.

This clonotype was seen a few times. The rearrangement joins TRBV28 to TRBJ1-1; 7 nucleotides match TRBD1. V was pared by 3 bases and J by 5 bases, with 6 bases of the junction left unmatched. Germline loops: CDR1 MDHEN, CDR2 SYDVKM. The CDR3 consists of 14 residues. The CDR3 loop reads CASSLTGSGTEAFF. Written as DNA, the CDR3 is TGTGCCAGCAGTTTGACAGGGTCGGGAACTGAAGCTTTCTTT. Variable domain in full (rest from reference TRBV28 and TRBJ1-1): DVKVTQSSRYLVKRTGEKVFLECVQDMDHENMFWYRQDPGLGLRLIYFSYDVKMKEKGDIPEGYSVSREKKERFSLILESASTNQTSMYLCASSLTGSGTEAFFGQGTRLTVV.

Only one count was recorded for this clonotype. The V gene is TRBV4-3, the J gene TRBJ1-5; tentative D call: TRBD1 (6 bases). Trimming removed 4 bases at V and 3 bases at J, with 16 bases between. Germline-derived CDR1 and CDR2 are LGHNA and YSLEER. The CDR3 consists of 16 residues. This CDR3 is CASSRWGGANNQPQHF. The CDR3 DNA sequence: TGCGCCAGCAGCCGATGGGGGGGGGCGAACAATCAGCCCCAGCATTTT.

This clonotype has just a few counts. This chain connects TRBV6-6 to TRBJ1-5; 7 bases line up with TRBD1. The germline V gene has CDR1 MNHNY and CDR2 SVGAGI (reference sequence). The CDR3 sequence is 16 residues long. V was pared by 5 bases and J by 4 bases, with 11 bases of the junction left unmatched. CDR3 residues: CASSDPGTAQNQPQHF. CDR3 nucleotides: TGTGCCAGCAGTGATCCAGGGACAGCCCAAAATCAGCCCCAGCATTTT.

This clonotype showed up just once. The V gene is TRBV12-3 or TRBV12-4, the J gene TRBJ1-2; D gene unclear. Between the trimmed V and J ends, which lost 2 bases and 2 bases, there was a span of 12 bases. The CDR3 contains 15 residues. The CDR3 reads CASSLFQDSNYGYTF. CDR3 nucleotide sequence: TGTGCCAGCAGTTTATTCCAAGACTCAAACTATGGCTACACCTTC.

The chain uses TRBV14 and TRBJ2-6, with D uncertain. Germline V gene data show CDR1 as SGHDN and CDR2 as FVKESK. Trimming cost V 2 bases and J 0 bases, with 11 bases left between them. The CDR3 has 17 residues. CDR3 residues: CASSQLQAFSGANVLTF. The CDR3 DNA follows: TGTGCCAGCAGCCAACTCCAGGCCTTCTCTGGGGCCAACGTCCTGACTTTC.

This rearrangement joins TRBV28 to TRBJ2-3; 8 bases line up with TRBD1. Trimming removed 5 bases from V and 3 bases from J; junction bases left unmatched: 10. Germline assignment: CDR1 MDHEN and CDR2 SYDVKM. The CDR3 has 16 amino acids. CDR3 amino acids: CASSLQGALRTDTQYF. DNA for the CDR3: TGTGCCAGCAGTCTTCAGGGGGCATTGAGGACAGATACGCAGTATTTT.

V usage is TRBV4-2 and J usage is TRBJ2-3, with D hard to call. The CDR3 extends over 15 amino acids. Germline V gene data show CDR1 as LGHNA and CDR2 as YNFKEQ. V was pared by 0 bases and J by 4 bases, with 11 bases between. The CDR3 nucleotides are TGTGCCAGCAGCCAAGAGAGAGTGGCGGCAGATACGCAGTATTTT. Translation: CASSQERVAADTQYF.

This clonotype has ten or more counts. Written as DNA, the CDR3 is TGTGCCATCAGTGTCTCTCTGGTCGGCAAAGCCAAAAACATTCAGTACTTC. Translation gives CAISVSLVGKAKNIQYF. The chain recombines TRBV10-3 with TRBJ2-4; D gene unclear. The CDR3 consists of 17 residues. V was shortened by 4 bases and J by 0 bases, with 16 bases between the two germline ends. The germline V gene encodes CDR1 ENHRY and CDR2 SYGVKD.